This TCR beta chain was documented in a study of T cell responses to AZD1222 COVID-19 vaccine. Findings and limits, study-wide: None of the repertoires were sampled until the peak T cell response had passed. Baseline serostatus was positive in only a handful of AZD1222 recipients. Nearly half of spike-specific TCRs reportedly target unmutated variant regions.

Germline values: CDR1 LNHDA, CDR2 SQIVND (reference sequence). CDR3 length: 18 amino acids. V shed 1 base and J 2 bases; nucleotides not matched to a gene: 8. Profiled with immunoSEQ multiplex PCR; TCRdb holds only in-frame clones, not every one. The sample comprises approximately 110,000 clones, around 87% of which are singletons, and approximately 1.2% rests with the top ten. Regarding this clone: Its antigen is not identified.

Here the sequenced sample was peripheral blood, taken on day 0 of AZD1222 vaccination. The chain carries TRBV19 and TRBJ2-3; 11 bases are shared with TRBD2. The clonotype was recovered from an adult in good health. Written as DNA, the CDR3 is TGTGCCAGTAGTATAGTGGTAGCGGGGGGGCTGGACACAGATACGCAGTATTTT. It yields the protein CASSIVVAGGLDTDTQYF.